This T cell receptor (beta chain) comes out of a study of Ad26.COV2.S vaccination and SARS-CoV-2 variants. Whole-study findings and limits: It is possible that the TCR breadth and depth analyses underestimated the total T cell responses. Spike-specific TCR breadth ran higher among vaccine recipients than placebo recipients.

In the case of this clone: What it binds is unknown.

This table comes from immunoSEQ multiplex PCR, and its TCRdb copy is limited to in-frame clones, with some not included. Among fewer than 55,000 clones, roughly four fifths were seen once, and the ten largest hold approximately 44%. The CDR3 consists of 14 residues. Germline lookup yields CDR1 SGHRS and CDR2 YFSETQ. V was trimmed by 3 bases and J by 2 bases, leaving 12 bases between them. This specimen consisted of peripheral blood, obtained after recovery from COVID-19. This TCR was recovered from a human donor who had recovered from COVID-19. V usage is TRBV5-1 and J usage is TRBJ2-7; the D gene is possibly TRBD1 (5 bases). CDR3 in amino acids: CASSSMGRPYEQYV. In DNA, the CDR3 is TGCGCCAGCAGCTCGATGGGGCGGCCCTACGAGCAGTACGTC.